The 9 T cell receptor beta chains below come from one sample, sequenced in a study of T cell clonotyping in hematopoietic cell transplantation. Method: immunoSEQ multiplex PCR; TCRdb's copy keeps in-frame clones and lacks some. The sample lists under 9,500 clones; about 97% were seen once. The sequenced sample was peripheral blood mononuclear cells, obtained 100 days after allogeneic stem cell transplant. These receptors all stem from a male patient aged 55 to 70 who had an allogeneic stem cell transplant from a related donor, so the T cells may come from the graft donor. Some clones in this sample may be carry-over from other donors' samples.

The V gene is TRBV5-1, the J gene TRBJ2-7, with D hard to call. V lost 1 base to trimming and J lost 4 bases, with 9 bases between them. The CDR3 has 13 amino acids. Germline V gene lookup returns CDR1 SGHRS and CDR2 YFSETQ. CDR3 region: CASSLRPSYEQYF. The CDR3 bases are TGCGCCAGCAGCTTGCGTCCGAGTTACGAGCAGTACTTC.

The rearrangement links TRBV9 to TRBJ1-6; 11 nucleotides match TRBD1. With V trimmed by 3 bases and J by 7 bases, 3 bases remained unmatched. Germline V lookup: CDR1 SGDLS, CDR2 YYNGEE. The CDR3 contains 15 residues. The CDR3: CASSGRDRGNSPLHF. The CDR3 DNA reads as TGTGCCAGCAGCGGACGGGACAGGGGGAATTCACCCCTCCACTTT.

This clone was seen just once. The rearrangement joins TRBV7-9 to TRBJ2-3; D unresolved. CDR1 and CDR2 (germline): SEHNR, FQNEAQ (reference sequence). The CDR3 is 13 amino acids. Trimming left V 8 bases short and J 1 base short, with 10 bases between. Here the CDR3 DNA reads TGTGCCAGCCAAAACCAGGGCACAGATACGCAGTATTTT. Protein sequence: CASQNQGTDTQYF.

J is TRBJ2-3 and V is TRBV7-2; TRBD2 matches 9 bases. V dropped 1 base and J dropped 2; count of bases not matched to a gene: 4. The CDR3 extends over 16 amino acids. The V gene's germline CDR1 is SGHTA and CDR2 FQGNSA. The CDR3 loop is CASSLVGGGATDTQYF. The CDR3 coding sequence is TGTGCCAGCAGCTTAGTAGGCGGGGGGGCCACAGATACGCAGTATTTT.

This clone showed up just once. This chain connects TRBV30 to TRBJ2-3; D is uncertain. This CDR3 has 14 residues. The V and J ends lost 3 bases and 0 bases respectively, with 10 bases between them. Germline V gene lookup returns CDR1 GTSNPN and CDR2 SVGIG (reference sequence). Here the CDR3 DNA reads TGTGCCTGGAGGAGGAGTACTAGCACAGATACGCAGTATTTT. This codes for CAWRRSTSTDTQYF.

V usage is TRBV10-2 and J usage is TRBJ2-7; a possible D gene is TRBD2 (5 bases). The CDR3 extends over 14 amino acids. Trimming took 3 bases from V and 2 from J, leaving 11 bases between them. Germline CDR1 WSHSY, CDR2 SAAADI. Written as DNA, the CDR3 is TGCGCCAGCAGTGACCTAGCTGCGACCTACGAGCAGTACTTC. It is translated as CASSDLAATYEQYF.

The chain recombines TRBV2 with TRBJ2-7; D gene uncertain. V was clipped by 2 bases and J by 7 bases, with 12 bases between them. CDR1 is SNHLY and CDR2 is FYNNEI in the germline V gene. The CDR3 totals 13 residues. The CDR3, as DNA: TGTGCCAGCAGTGAACGGGCAGACCTGGAGCAGTACTTC. Protein sequence: CASSERADLEQYF.

This clone was seen just once. The rearrangement uses TRBV6-5 and TRBJ2-1, with 8 positions matching TRBD2. V lost 4 bases to trimming and J lost 14 bases; unmatched junction nucleotides: 4. The CDR3 has 11 residues. CDR1 and CDR2 from the germline V gene are MNHEY and SVGAGI. CDR3 residues: CASSLRGAEFF. The CDR3 nucleotides read TGTGCCAGCAGTTTGCGGGGGGCGGAGTTCTTC.

The rearrangement joins TRBV29-1 to TRBJ2-7; 8 positions agree with TRBD2. The CDR3 is 17 residues long. The germline CDR1 and CDR2 sequences are SQVTM and ANQGSEA. V trimming: 0 bases; J trimming: 4 bases; junction bases outside the gene matches: 14. CDR3 in amino acids: CSVEDHSFAGGAYEQYF. The CDR3 bases are TGCAGCGTTGAAGATCATTCTTTTGCCGGGGGGGCTTACGAGCAGTACTTC.